The 31 T cell receptor beta chains below were found in one sample sequenced in a study of T cells in Graves' hyperthyroidism and ophthalmopathy. Regions amplified from RNA transcripts were the TCR beta CDR3 regions. The TCR CDR3 first-round RT-PCR relied on the HTBI primer set. From the multiplex PCR reads, TCRdb called clonotypes with MiXCR, one entry per CDR3 protein. In the table there are fewer than 500,000 distinct CDR3 sequences, over 12% of which are singletons. The material sequenced was blood. The receptor set was obtained from a man younger than 30 with Graves' ophthalmopathy.

This clonotype appeared many times. The chain has TRBV2 and TRBJ2-1; a weak D match, TRBD1 (6 bases). Germline lookup yields CDR1 SNHLY and CDR2 FYNNEI. The germline V and J ends were trimmed by 1 base and 4 bases, with 11 bases remaining between them. There are 15 residues in the CDR3. The CDR3 sequence: CASSEVGAGYNEQFF. Here the CDR3 DNA reads TGTGCCAGCAGTGAAGTGGGGGCCGGGTACAATGAGCAGTTCTTC.

This clonotype was seen many times. This chain connects TRBV7-2 to TRBJ2-1; weak D call: TRBD2 (5 bases). Trimming removed 1 base at V and 4 bases at J, with 11 bases between. The germline V gene has CDR1 SGHTA and CDR2 FQGNSA. The CDR3 has 15 residues. The CDR3 bases are TGTGCCAGCAGCTTAGTGGTTGGGAGTTACAATGAGCAGTTCTTC. Its translation is CASSLVVGSYNEQFF.

Ten or more counts support this clonotype. This sequence joins TRBV6-1 and TRBJ2-7; 15 nucleotides agree with TRBD2. CDR3 length: 19 residues. The V gene's germline CDR1 is MNHNS and CDR2 SASEGT. V shed 5 bases and J 0 bases; nucleotides not matched to a gene: 11. CDR3 bases: TGTGCCAGCAGTTATTCAAGGACTAGCGGGAGGGCAAGCTCCTACGAGCAGTACTTC. Translated: CASSYSRTSGRASSYEQYF.

This clonotype was detected only once. A read error may be the cause here, since a much bigger clone is one base away. The J gene is TRBJ2-7, the V gene TRBV6-1; 7 positions match TRBD1. J gave up 1 base and V 3 bases, and 6 bases lay outside the gene matches. The CDR3 extends over 15 amino acids. Per the germline V gene, CDR1 is MNHNS and CDR2 is SASEGT. CDR3 residues: CASSDRQGESYEQYF. CDR3 nucleotide sequence: TGTGCCAGCAGTGACAGGCAGGGGGAGTCCTACGAGCAGTACTTC.

The chain couples TRBV4-1 to TRBJ2-5; D is possibly TRBD2 (5 bases). The V and J ends lost 3 bases and 0 bases respectively, with 14 bases between them. The CDR3 has 16 amino acids. Germline CDR1 and CDR2: MGHRA and YSYEKL. Here the CDR3 DNA reads TGCGCCAGCAGCCAGGTTTCCGGGATGTACCAAGAGACCCAGTACTTC. Protein: CASSQVSGMYQETQYF.

This chain connects TRBV2 to TRBJ2-2; D is ambiguous. CDR1 is SNHLY, CDR2 FYNNEI, per germline. The ends were cut back, 3 bases at V and 4 bases at J, with 9 bases in the middle. The CDR3 is 14 residues long. CDR3 sequence (DNA): TGTGCCAGCAGTGATAATGTGCCCACCGGGGAGCTGTTTTTT. Translating gives CASSDNVPTGELFF.

This clonotype was observed at least ten times. The CDR3 sequence is CAWGKAGVRNEQFF. CDR3 sequence (DNA): TGTGCCTGGGGAAAAGCGGGAGTGAGGAATGAGCAGTTCTTC. The chain joins TRBV30 to TRBJ2-1; 8 nucleotides match TRBD2. Germline CDR1 GTSNPN, CDR2 SVGIG (reference sequence). The junction had 10 bases not matched to a gene; V was cut back by 5 bases and J by 7 bases. The CDR3 has 14 amino acids.

The sample holds many counts of this clonotype. V gene TRBV7-2 combines with J gene TRBJ1-3; TRBD1 is a possible D gene (5 bases). Trimming took 5 bases from V and 4 from J, leaving 18 bases between them. This CDR3 spans 16 amino acids. CDR1 SGHTA and CDR2 FQGNSA come from the germline V gene. CDR3 sequence: CASSRILGTEGNTIYF. Written as DNA, the CDR3 is TGTGCCAGCAGCCGAATCCTCGGGACGGAGGGAAACACCATATATTTT. The entire variable domain, with the rest obtained from reference TRBV7-2 and TRBJ1-3, is as follows: GAGVSQSPSNKVTEKGKDVELRCDPISGHTALYWYRQSLGQGLEFLIYFQGNSAPDKSGLPSDRFSAERTGGSVSTLTIQRTQQEDSAVYLCASSRILGTEGNTIYFGEGSWLTVV.

The genes are TRBV27 and TRBJ1-2; TRBD1 matches at 7 bases. V shed 5 bases and J 5 bases; nucleotides not matched to a gene: 5. The CDR3 runs to 13 residues. Germline V lookup: CDR1 MNHEY, CDR2 SMNVEV (reference sequence). This CDR3 reads CASSTGESYGYTF. As DNA, the CDR3 is TGTGCCAGCAGTACAGGGGAGAGTTATGGCTACACCTTC.

This clonotype was counted a few times. The rearrangement uses TRBV20-1 and TRBJ2-1, with 9 bases identical to TRBD1. Germline CDR1 is DFQATT and CDR2 is SNEGSKA (reference sequence). CDR3 size: 16 residues. V shed 5 bases, J shed 3 bases, and the junction held 11 bases outside the gene matches. The CDR3, as DNA: TGCAGTGCTTGGGGGGCCGGGACAGGGTACTACAATGAGCAGTTCTTC. Its protein product is CSAWGAGTGYYNEQFF.

This clonotype was found a few times. This chain uses TRBV27 with TRBJ1-5; perhaps TRBD1 as D (5 bases). The ends were cut back, 1 base at V and 6 bases at J, with 13 bases in the middle. This CDR3 spans 15 amino acids. Germline lookup yields CDR1 MNHEY and CDR2 SMNVEV (reference sequence). The CDR3 sequence: CASSLYAGRGQPQHF. The CDR3 DNA is TGTGCCAGCAGTTTATATGCAGGGCGGGGTCAGCCCCAGCATTTT.

At least ten counts were recorded for this clonotype. CDR3: CASSYGPNQETQYF. CDR3 nucleotides: TGTGCCAGCAGTTATGGCCCTAACCAAGAGACCCAGTACTTC. This sequence joins TRBV12-3 or TRBV12-4 and TRBJ2-5, with D unclear. There are 14 residues in the CDR3. Trimming shortened V by 4 bases and J by 0 bases, and 9 bases separated the two germline ends.

V usage is TRBV11-2 and J usage is TRBJ1-4; TRBD1 is a possible D gene (5 bases). CDR1 and CDR2 (germline): SGHAT, FQNNGV. This CDR3 region has 17 residues. The V end was cut by 1 base, the J end by 2 bases, with 14 bases between. CDR3 nucleotide sequence: TGTGCCAGCAGCTTAGGGGCGGGGGGTTCGACTAATGAAAAACTGTTTTTT. Its translation is CASSLGAGGSTNEKLFF.

This clonotype appeared many times. The rearrangement links TRBV7-9 to TRBJ2-5; D is possibly TRBD1 or TRBD2 (7 bases each). V was cut by 7 bases and J by 10 bases, with 19 bases left in between. The CDR3 spans 13 residues. Germline V lookup: CDR1 SEHNR, CDR2 FQNEAQ (reference sequence). The CDR3 DNA reads TGTGCCAGCACCTGGGGAGGGGGCGAAGGCCAGTACTTC. It yields the protein CASTWGGGEGQYF.

This clonotype was observed at least ten times. The chain joins TRBV2 to TRBJ2-2; D possibly corresponds to TRBD2 (7 bases). The V gene's germline CDR1 is SNHLY and CDR2 FYNNEI. This CDR3 has 18 amino acids. V lost 3 bases, J lost 1 base, and 18 bases lay in between. CDR3 sequence (DNA): TGTGCCAGCAGTGATGCGGGGGCGTCCCTCATGAACACCGGGGAGCTGTTTTTT. Translating it yields CASSDAGASLMNTGELFF.

The chain is built from TRBV5-1 and TRBJ2-5, with D perhaps matching TRBD1 (5 bases). The V and J ends lost 4 bases and 3 bases respectively, with 16 bases between them. Germline-derived CDR1 and CDR2 are SGHRS and YFSETQ. This CDR3 contains 15 residues. This CDR3 is CASSRGSGRKETQYF. The DNA of the CDR3 is TGCGCCAGCAGCCGTGGGTCAGGGCGCAAAGAGACCCAGTACTTC.

J is TRBJ2-7 and V is TRBV6-6, with D perhaps assigned TRBD1 or TRBD2 (5 bases each). The CDR3 covers 14 residues. The V gene's germline CDR1 is MNHNY and CDR2 SVGAGI (reference sequence). The ends were cut back, 0 bases at V and 6 bases at J, with 12 bases in the middle. The CDR3 is CASSYSIGGFEQYF. The CDR3 coding sequence is TGTGCCAGCAGTTACTCGATTGGGGGTTTCGAGCAGTACTTC.

This clonotype was observed many times. The genes are TRBV5-6 and TRBJ2-5; 8 nucleotides align to TRBD2. Losses at the gene ends were 3 bases for V and 6 bases for J; bases not matched to a gene: 13. This CDR3 is built from 16 residues. The germline gives CDR1 SGHDT, CDR2 YYEEEE. CDR3 amino acids: CASSSGGGRVLQTQYF. In DNA, the CDR3 is TGTGCCAGCAGCTCTGGCGGGGGGCGCGTCTTGCAGACCCAGTACTTC.

This clonotype was observed at least ten times. V usage is TRBV12-3 or TRBV12-4 and J usage is TRBJ2-3; 10 nucleotides line up with TRBD2. The junction had 10 bases not matched to a gene; V was cut back by 5 bases and J by 2 bases. The length of the CDR3 is 17 residues. CDR3 nucleotide sequence: TGTGCCAGCAGTACCAGGACTAGCGGATATTACACAGATACGCAGTATTTT. Residues: CASSTRTSGYYTDTQYF.

In this sample, this clonotype turned up a few times. This rearrangement joins TRBV6-5 to TRBJ2-2; D uncertain. The CDR3 has 14 residues. Trimming left V 1 base short and J 6 bases short, with 9 bases between. CDR1 is MNHEY, CDR2 SVGAGI, per germline. The DNA of the CDR3 is TGTGCCAGCAGTTACTGGCTAGGAGCCGGGGAGCTGTTTTTT. This sequence encodes CASSYWLGAGELFF.

In this sample, this clonotype turned up many times. The V call is TRBV10-3, the J call TRBJ2-5; TRBD2 might be the D (5 bases). CDR3 length: 13 amino acids. V lost 6 bases to trimming and J lost 2 bases, with 10 bases between them. From germline, CDR1 is ENHRY and CDR2 SYGVKD. The CDR3 loop is CAIRRAEQETQYF. The CDR3 region has the DNA TGTGCCATCAGGCGAGCGGAACAAGAGACCCAGTACTTC.

This clonotype was observed many times. V and J are TRBV12-3 or TRBV12-4 and TRBJ1-5; D not certain. V was shortened by 0 bases and J by 6 bases, with 9 bases between the two germline ends. The CDR3 spans 14 residues. DNA for the CDR3: TGTGCCAGCAGTTTAGCGGGCAGTGTTCAGCCCCAGCATTTT. This encodes CASSLAGSVQPQHF.

CDR3 DNA sequence: TGTGCCAGCTCACCAGGGACTAGCGGGAAGGGTTACAATGAGCAGTTCTTC. Its translation: CASSPGTSGKGYNEQFF. The V gene is TRBV18, the J gene TRBJ2-1; 13 bases match TRBD2. V shed 2 bases and J 4 bases; nucleotides not matched to a gene: 5. The CDR3 runs 17 residues. Looked up from germline, CDR1 is KGHSH and CDR2 is LQKENI. Variable domain in full (rest from reference TRBV18 and TRBJ2-1): NAGVMQNPRHLVRRRGQEARLRCSPMKGHSHVYWYRQLPEEGLKFMVYLQKENIIDESGMPKERFSAEFPKEGPSILRIQQVVRGDSAAYFCASSPGTSGKGYNEQFFGPGTRLTVL.

This chain connects TRBV12-3 or TRBV12-4 to TRBJ2-1, with D possibly matching TRBD2 (5 bases). The CDR3 length is 14 residues. V lost 2 bases to trimming and J lost 3 bases, with 8 bases between them. CDR3: CASSLWTGYNEQFF. Here the CDR3 DNA reads TGTGCCAGCAGTTTATGGACTGGCTACAATGAGCAGTTCTTC.

This rearrangement joins TRBV7-2 to TRBJ2-7; D unclear. The CDR3 contains 15 residues. Germline lookup yields CDR1 SGHTA and CDR2 FQGNSA. Trimming shortened V by 3 bases and J by 7 bases, and 19 bases separated the two germline ends. The CDR3 sequence: CASSLPAEAFGEQYF. The CDR3 nucleotides are TGTGCCAGCAGCTTGCCAGCCGAGGCGTTTGGTGAGCAGTACTTC.

Details on this clonotype: Being one base from a much bigger clone, this may be a read error. The V and J genes are TRBV6-1 and TRBJ2-1; no clear D gene. The CDR3 has 14 amino acids. The germline V gene has CDR1 MNHNS and CDR2 SASEGT. The CDR3 nucleotides are TGTGCCAGCAGCCCGACACTCTCCTACAATGAGCAGTCCTTC. It specifies CASSPTLSYNEQSF.

Many counts were recorded for this clonotype. The chain couples TRBV12-5 to TRBJ1-1, with D possibly TRBD1 on 5 matching bases. The length of the CDR3 is 13 residues. Looked up from germline, CDR1 is LGHNT and CDR2 is FRNRAP. V lost 4 bases, J lost 1 base, and 7 bases lay in between. CDR3 coding DNA: TGTGCTAGTGGTTCAGGGACGAACACTGAAGCTTTCTTT. Translated, it gives CASGSGTNTEAFF. Full variable domain (missing parts from reference TRBV12-5 and TRBJ1-1): DARVTQTPRHKVTEMGQEVTMRCQPILGHNTVFWYRQTMMQGLELLAYFRNRAPLDDSGMPKDRFSAEMPDATLATLKIQPSEPRDSAVYFCASGSGTNTEAFFGQGTRLTVV.

The sample holds many counts of this clonotype. J is TRBJ2-1 and V is TRBV29-1, with TRBD2 matching over 8 bases. V was clipped by 6 bases and J by 2 bases; unmatched bases: 3. CDR3 length: 13 residues. Germline V CDR1 and CDR2: SQVTM, ANQGSEA. This CDR3 reads CSVPGLAYNEQFF. The CDR3, as DNA: TGCAGCGTGCCGGGACTAGCCTACAATGAGCAGTTCTTC.

The chain joins TRBV10-2 to TRBJ2-1; 9 bases align to TRBD1. The CDR3 has 18 amino acids. The germline gives CDR1 WSHSY, CDR2 SAAADI. With 2 bases clipped from V and 6 bases from J, the junction kept 14 bases outside the gene matches. CDR3 in DNA: TGCGCCAGCAGTGAGCCCCATAGACAGGGGGTTGTACTCAATGAGCAGTTCTTC. Translating it yields CASSEPHRQGVVLNEQFF.

There are a few counts of this clonotype. The junction shows a germline mismatch at one end, possibly a read error. V usage is TRBV2 and J usage is TRBJ1-5; D call uncertain. This CDR3 is built from 11 residues. Germline V gives CDR1 SNHLY, CDR2 FYNNEI. The CDR3 reads CARSIGQPQHF. Written as DNA, the CDR3 is TGTGCCCGCAGTATAGGGCAGCCCCAGCATTTT. Full variable domain (outside the CDR3, taken from reference TRBV2 and TRBJ1-5): EPEVTQTPSHQVTQMGQEVILRCVPISNHLYFYWYRQILGQKVEFLVSFYNNEISEKSEIFDDQFSVERPDGSNFTLKIRSTKLEDSAMYFCARSIGQPQHFGDGTRLSIL.

A word on this clonotype: This could be a read error, since a much larger clone is one nucleotide away. CDR3 region: CASSLNVRGGLSYEQYF. The CDR3 coding sequence is TGTGCCAGCAGCTTAAACGTTCGTGGGGGCCTCTCCTACGAGCAGTACTTC. The chain joins TRBV7-9 to TRBJ2-7; possible D gene TRBD1, 6 bases. Germline V lookup: CDR1 SEHNR, CDR2 FQNEAQ (reference sequence). The V gene lost 2 bases and the J gene lost 0 bases, with 17 bases spanning the gap. This CDR3 contains 17 residues.